One sample yielded the 17 T cell receptor beta chains listed below, sequenced in a study of blood T cell repertoires in COVID-19. Assay used: immunoSEQ multiplex PCR; TCRdb lists only in-frame clones, some missing. This table holds more than 95,000 clones, just under 85% found once. The sample comprised peripheral blood. The source of these receptors is a man between 65 and 85 years old with active or convalescent COVID-19.

The CDR3 is CASSQTVNTEAFF. Written as DNA, the CDR3 is TGTGCCAGCAGCCAAACGGTTAACACTGAAGCTTTCTTT. The J gene is TRBJ1-1, the V gene TRBV3-1 (or the pseudogene TRBV3-2); the D is unclear. The ends were cut back, 2 bases at V and 2 bases at J, with 6 bases in the middle. The CDR3 is 13 amino acids. Germline CDR1 and CDR2: LGHDT and YNNKEL (reference sequence).

The CDR3 nucleotides are TGTGCCAGTACCTCACGTAGAACTGAAGCTTTCTTT. It translates to CASTSRRTEAFF. The chain has TRBV19 and TRBJ1-1; D is uncertain. Between the trimmed V and J ends, which lost 7 bases and 5 bases, there was a span of 11 bases. From germline, CDR1 is LNHDA and CDR2 SQIVND (reference sequence). This CDR3 comprises 12 residues.

This clone is a singleton in its sample. The rearrangement joins TRBV12-5 to TRBJ2-1; maybe TRBD2 (5 bases). The ends were cut back, 3 bases at V and 6 bases at J, with 9 bases in the middle. The CDR3 sequence is 13 residues long. CDR1 and CDR2 from the germline V gene are LGHNT and FRNRAP. CDR3: CASGLLEGNEQFF. In nucleotides, the CDR3 is TGTGCTAGTGGTTTACTAGAGGGCAATGAGCAGTTCTTC.

This chain uses TRBV2 with TRBJ2-1; 9 bases are shared with TRBD1. Germline CDR1 SNHLY, CDR2 FYNNEI. V dropped 5 bases and J dropped 0; count of bases not matched to a gene: 8. CDR3 length equals 17 residues. The CDR3 bases are TGTGCCAGCAGTAAAACAGGGGGCCCGAGCTCCTACAATGAGCAGTTCTTC. Translated, it gives CASSKTGGPSSYNEQFF.

This chain connects TRBV10-2 to TRBJ1-6; 8 bases are shared with TRBD1. V was clipped by 5 bases and J by 0 bases; unmatched bases: 6. Germline V lookup: CDR1 WSHSY, CDR2 SAAADI. The CDR3 spans 17 residues. CDR3 DNA: TGCGCCAGCAGTCGACAGGGGCCTAGCTCCTATAATTCACCCCTCCACTTT. Translation: CASSRQGPSSYNSPLHF.

This clone has just one count. The V call is TRBV6-4, the J call TRBJ1-5, with 7 nucleotides matching TRBD1. The CDR3 is 15 residues long. Germline CDR1 reads MRHNA; CDR2 reads SNTAGT. V shed 2 bases and J 2 bases; nucleotides not matched to a gene: 3. The chain's CDR3 is CASSDRTGGNQPQHF. In nucleotides, the CDR3 is TGTGCCAGCAGTGACAGGACAGGAGGCAATCAGCCCCAGCATTTT.

The rearrangement links TRBV28 to TRBJ1-1, with D tentatively TRBD1 (5 bases). CDR3 size: 14 residues. V was cut by 3 bases and J by 5 bases, with 13 bases left in between. In germline, CDR1 is MDHEN, CDR2 SYDVKM. CDR3 sequence: CASSLVVGGTEAFF. For the CDR3, the DNA is TGTGCCAGCAGTTTGGTCGTGGGGGGGACTGAAGCTTTCTTT. Full variable domain (outside the CDR3, taken from reference TRBV28 and TRBJ1-1): DVKVTQSSRYLVKRTGEKVFLECVQDMDHENMFWYRQDPGLGLRLIYFSYDVKMKEKGDIPEGYSVSREKKERFSLILESASTNQTSMYLCASSLVVGGTEAFFGQGTRLTVV.

The chain carries TRBV7-3 and TRBJ2-2; possibly TRBD1 for D (6 bases). Per germline, CDR1 SGHTA and CDR2 FQGTGA. This CDR3 has 13 residues. Between the trimmed V and J ends, which lost 5 bases and 5 bases, there was a span of 9 bases. CDR3 amino acids: CASSPGQTGELFF. CDR3 DNA sequence: TGTGCCAGCAGCCCGGGACAAACCGGGGAGCTGTTTTTT.

The chain carries TRBV19 and TRBJ1-2, with 7 bases fitting TRBD1. Per the germline V gene, CDR1 is LNHDA and CDR2 is SQIVND (reference sequence). Unmatched junction bases numbered 7, after V lost 5 bases and J lost 4 bases. There are 14 residues in the CDR3. The CDR3 nucleotides are TGTGCCAGTAGTCCGACAGGGATGTTCTATGGCTACACCTTC. Protein product: CASSPTGMFYGYTF.

This clone was counted once. The chain is built from TRBV5-1 and TRBJ2-7; 13 nucleotides agree with TRBD2. Germline-derived CDR1 and CDR2 are SGHRS and YFSETQ. The J segment lost 4 bases and the V segment lost 4 bases, leaving 2 bases of the junction unmatched. The CDR3 runs to 14 residues. In nucleotides, the CDR3 is TGCGCCAGCAGCGCGACTAGCGGGAGGTACGAGCAGTACTTC. Amino acid sequence: CASSATSGRYEQYF.

The chain links TRBV5-1 to TRBJ2-7; 7 nucleotides line up with TRBD1. Germline V CDR1 and CDR2: SGHRS, YFSETQ. The CDR3 has 15 amino acids. V shed 1 base, J shed 1 base, and the junction held 5 bases outside the gene matches. CDR3 region: CASSLSGQESYEQYF. The CDR3 bases are TGCGCCAGCAGCTTGAGTGGACAGGAGTCCTACGAGCAGTACTTC.

In this sample, this clone turned up a few times. This chain uses TRBV3-1 (or the pseudogene TRBV3-2) with TRBJ1-2; maybe TRBD1 (5 bases). V was shortened by 2 bases and J by 5 bases, with 12 bases between the two germline ends. Germline values: CDR1 LGHDT, CDR2 YNNKEL (reference sequence). The CDR3 has 14 residues. CDR3 amino acids: CASSQRGSSYGYTF. In DNA, the CDR3 is TGTGCCAGCAGCCAAAGGGGCTCTTCATATGGCTACACCTTC.

This chain connects TRBV30 to TRBJ2-2; 11 nucleotides match TRBD1. The CDR3 has 14 residues. Germline-derived CDR1 and CDR2 are GTSNPN and SVGIG (reference sequence). Unmatched junction bases numbered 3, after V lost 4 bases and J lost 5 bases. The CDR3 bases are TGTGCCTGGACCGGGACAGGGGGTACCGGGGAGCTGTTTTTT. Residues: CAWTGTGGTGELFF.

The genes are TRBV6-5 and TRBJ1-2; 7 nucleotides match TRBD1. Germline V gives CDR1 MNHEY, CDR2 SVGAGI. The CDR3 runs to 14 residues. V lost 5 bases to trimming and J lost 2 bases; unmatched junction nucleotides: 5. The CDR3: CASSPGGLNYGYTF. For the CDR3, the DNA is TGTGCCAGCAGTCCAGGGGGACTCAACTATGGCTACACCTTC.

The chain links TRBV10-1 to TRBJ1-1; D uncertain. V shed 11 bases and J shed 1 base, with 11 bases lying between them. Germline loops: CDR1 WNHNN, CDR2 SYGVQD (reference sequence). The CDR3 extends over 12 amino acids. The CDR3 DNA reads as TGCGCCGGTTTACAGAGGAACACTGAAGCTTTCTTT. It is translated as CAGLQRNTEAFF.

The gene calls are TRBV7-9 and TRBJ1-2, with 8 bases lining up with TRBD1. Germline CDR1 reads SEHNR; CDR2 reads FQNEAQ (reference sequence). Germline trimming cut 3 bases from V and 6 bases from J; bases unmatched to any gene: 9. The CDR3 extends over 15 amino acids. CDR3 protein: CASSLGAQGANGYTF. In nucleotides, the CDR3 is TGTGCCAGCAGCTTGGGGGCGCAGGGGGCGAATGGCTACACCTTC.

The chain employs TRBV5-8 and TRBJ2-3; TRBD2 matches 11 bases. The germline V gene has CDR1 SGHTS and CDR2 YDEGEE. With V trimmed by 5 bases and J by 4 bases, 3 bases remained unmatched. The CDR3 is 14 amino acids. This CDR3 is CASSSGRAADTQYF. The CDR3 DNA is TGTGCCAGCAGTAGCGGGAGGGCCGCAGATACGCAGTATTTT.